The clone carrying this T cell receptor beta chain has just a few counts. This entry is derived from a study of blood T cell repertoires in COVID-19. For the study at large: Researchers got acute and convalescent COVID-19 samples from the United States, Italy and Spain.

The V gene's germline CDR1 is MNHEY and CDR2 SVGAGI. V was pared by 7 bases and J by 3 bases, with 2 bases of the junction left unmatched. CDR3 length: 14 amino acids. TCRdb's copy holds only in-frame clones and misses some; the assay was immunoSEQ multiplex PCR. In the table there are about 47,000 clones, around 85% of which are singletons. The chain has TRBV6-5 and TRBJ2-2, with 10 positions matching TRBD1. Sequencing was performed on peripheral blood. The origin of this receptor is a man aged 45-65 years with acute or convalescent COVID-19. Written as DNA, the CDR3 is TGTGCCAGCACCGGGACAGGGGACACCGGGGAGCTGTTTTTT. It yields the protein CASTGTGDTGELFF.